The next 23 T cell receptor beta chains were all read from a single sample in a study of blood T cell repertoires in COVID-19. Profiling relied on immunoSEQ multiplex PCR, and the TCRdb table lists in-frame clones only, not all of them. The table has about 150,000 clones, about 86% seen once. The sequenced material came from PBMCs or T cells enriched from blood (not recorded which). The receptors were gathered from a man aged 45-65 years who had recovered from COVID-19.

This clone was counted once. The chain couples TRBV6-5 to TRBJ1-5, with D maybe TRBD1 (6 bases). The V gene lost 7 bases and the J gene lost 2 bases, with 9 bases spanning the gap. This CDR3 spans 13 amino acids. Germline-derived CDR1 and CDR2 are MNHEY and SVGAGI. The chain's CDR3 is CASTAGGNQPQHF. CDR3 nucleotide sequence: TGTGCCAGCACCGCAGGGGGCAATCAGCCCCAGCATTTT.

The chain combines TRBV30 with TRBJ1-4; unclear D gene. Germline V gene sequence: CDR1 GTSNPN, CDR2 SVGIG (reference sequence). V was shortened by 2 bases and J by 6 bases, with 13 bases between the two germline ends. The CDR3 extends over 14 amino acids. The CDR3 coding sequence is TGTGCCTGGAGTAGTATAAATCGGGATGAAAAACTGTTTTTT. Its translation: CAWSSINRDEKLFF.

The chain carries TRBV7-2 and TRBJ1-5; TRBD1 aligns across 11 bases. This CDR3 is 13 amino acids long. The germline V gene encodes CDR1 SGHTA and CDR2 FQGNSA. Trimming at V came to 3 bases and at J to 8 bases, leaving 0 bases not matched to a gene. The DNA of the CDR3 is TGTGCCAGCAGCTTGGGACAGGGGGAGCCCCAGCATTTT. It specifies CASSLGQGEPQHF.

This rearrangement joins TRBV6-1 to TRBJ2-7, with 13 bases matching TRBD2. The CDR3 length is 16 residues. Germline CDR1 is MNHNS and CDR2 is SASEGT. Losses at the gene ends were 4 bases for V and 0 bases for J; bases not matched to a gene: 3. In DNA form, the CDR3 reads TGTGCCAGCAGTGGGCGACTAGCGGGGGGCTCCTACGAGCAGTACTTC. This gives the protein CASSGRLAGGSYEQYF.

The V call is TRBV27, the J call TRBJ2-6; possible D gene TRBD2, 5 bases. The CDR3 covers 15 residues. The germline V gene encodes CDR1 MNHEY and CDR2 SMNVEV (reference sequence). Trimming removed 5 bases from V and 1 base from J, with 9 bases in between. The CDR3 DNA reads as TGTGCCAGCAGTATTCGGAGGTCTGGGGCCAACGTCCTGACTTTC. This codes for CASSIRRSGANVLTF.

The V and J genes are TRBV11-2 and TRBJ1-1; no firm D call. The CDR3 contains 12 residues. Per germline, CDR1 SGHAT and CDR2 FQNNGV. V was cut by 5 bases and J by 6 bases, with 10 bases left in between. Here the CDR3 DNA reads TGTGCCAGCAGCCCTCAGATGTCTGAAGCTTTCTTT. As protein: CASSPQMSEAFF.

The rearrangement links TRBV5-1 to TRBJ1-6, with D tentatively TRBD1 (6 bases). The germline CDR1 and CDR2 sequences are SGHRS and YFSETQ. The CDR3 totals 15 residues. Trimming pared 0 bases from V and 5 bases from J, leaving 9 bases between. The CDR3 bases are TGCGCCAGCAGCTTGGACAGGGTGGATAATTCACCCCTCCACTTT. Translated, it gives CASSLDRVDNSPLHF.

The chain links TRBV7-2 to TRBJ2-7; D call uncertain. The CDR3 contains 13 residues. V lost 5 bases and J lost 2, with 10 bases in between. CDR1 is SGHTA, CDR2 FQGNSA, per germline. In nucleotides, the CDR3 is TGTGCCAGCAGCCGACTGCAAGCCTACGAGCAGTACTTC. Encoded protein: CASSRLQAYEQYF.

The chain carries TRBV7-2 and TRBJ1-2; possibly TRBD1 for D (5 bases). There are 13 residues in the CDR3. Trimming took off 6 bases at V and 3 bases at J, with 11 bases between the two ends. CDR1 is SGHTA and CDR2 is FQGNSA in the germline V gene. The CDR3 region has the DNA TGTGCCAGCAGTCAACAGGAATACTATGGCTACACCTTC. This codes for CASSQQEYYGYTF. Full variable domain (remainder filled in from reference TRBV7-2 and TRBJ1-2): GAGVSQSPSNKVTEKGKDVELRCDPISGHTALYWYRQSLGQGLEFLIYFQGNSAPDKSGLPSDRFSAERTGGSVSTLTIQRTQQEDSAVYLCASSQQEYYGYTFGSGTRLTVV.

This clone appeared a single time. This chain uses TRBV27 with TRBJ1-5; TRBD1 is a possible D gene (6 bases). CDR3 length: 15 amino acids. CDR1 and CDR2 (germline): MNHEY, SMNVEV (reference sequence). V was shortened by 4 bases and J by 4 bases, with 14 bases between the two germline ends. The CDR3 DNA reads as TGTGCCAGCAGTTCAAACAGGGTTGGAAATCAGCCCCAGCATTTT. Translation gives CASSSNRVGNQPQHF.

The sample holds a few counts of this clone. This chain uses TRBV2 with TRBJ1-5; 7 nucleotides align to TRBD1. Germline V gene sequence: CDR1 SNHLY, CDR2 FYNNEI. CDR3 length equals 15 residues. J lost 2 bases, V lost 6 bases, and 7 bases had no gene match. The CDR3 DNA reads TGTGCCAGCAGCCCCCAGGGGGGAGGCAATCAGCCCCAGCATTTT. This gives the protein CASSPQGGGNQPQHF.

In this sample, this clone turned up once. The genes are TRBV7-3 and TRBJ2-3; a weak D match, TRBD1 (5 bases). Germline CDR1 and CDR2: SGHTA and FQGTGA. The CDR3 totals 16 residues. V was trimmed by 4 bases and J by 0 bases, leaving 14 bases between them. The CDR3 DNA reads as TGTGCCAGCAGCTCCCAGGGCGGTGCTAGCACAGATACGCAGTATTTT. Translation gives CASSSQGGASTDTQYF.

This chain uses TRBV19 with TRBJ1-1, with 9 nucleotides matching TRBD1. Germline lookup yields CDR1 LNHDA and CDR2 SQIVND (reference sequence). Trimming at V came to 3 bases and at J to 4 bases, leaving 9 bases not matched to a gene. The CDR3 sequence is 16 residues long. CDR3 amino acids: CASSIGLRDRATEAFF. In nucleotides, the CDR3 is TGTGCCAGTAGTATTGGACTCCGGGACAGGGCCACTGAAGCTTTCTTT.

The gene calls are TRBV5-1 and TRBJ2-7; TRBD1 agrees at 9 bases. Germline V CDR1 and CDR2: SGHRS, YFSETQ. The CDR3 has 16 amino acids. Unmatched junction bases numbered 12, after V lost 4 bases and J lost 4 bases. CDR3 DNA: TGCGCCAGCAGCCTGGGGCCGGGACAGGGTTTTTACGAGCAGTACTTC. The encoded protein is CASSLGPGQGFYEQYF.

The chain joins TRBV11-3 to TRBJ2-1; perhaps TRBD2 as D (5 bases). CDR1 is SGHNT and CDR2 is YENEEA in the germline V gene. The CDR3 sequence is 13 residues long. Trimming cost V 0 bases and J 7 bases, with 7 bases left between them. Here the CDR3 DNA reads TGTGCCAGCAGCTTAGACGGGGAGAATGAGCAGTTCTTC. Translating gives CASSLDGENEQFF.

The J gene is TRBJ1-5, the V gene TRBV6-5, with D unresolved. With 5 bases removed from V and 4 bases from J, the gap between germline ends came to 15 bases. Germline V gives CDR1 MNHEY, CDR2 SVGAGI. CDR3 length: 15 residues. The CDR3: CASSLNGDGNQPQHF. For the CDR3, the DNA is TGTGCCAGCAGTCTGAATGGAGACGGTAATCAGCCCCAGCATTTT.

This clone was seen a single time. The CDR3 reads CASEGGVVTGELFF. In DNA, the CDR3 is TGTGCCAGTGAAGGGGGGGTTGTCACCGGGGAGCTGTTTTTT. This chain uses TRBV19 with TRBJ2-2; a possible D gene is TRBD2 (7 bases). The length of the CDR3 is 14 residues. Deletions cut 8 bases from V and 4 bases from J, with 14 bases between. Per germline, CDR1 LNHDA and CDR2 SQIVND (reference sequence).

The chain recombines TRBV15 with TRBJ1-4; the D gene is possibly TRBD1 (6 bases). Trimming took off 1 base at V and 2 bases at J, with 11 bases between the two ends. Germline V gene data show CDR1 as LNHNV and CDR2 as YYDKDF (reference sequence). This CDR3 is built from 16 residues. CDR3 DNA: TGTGCCACCAGCAGAGGAGCCGGACAGACTAATGAAAAACTGTTTTTT. Its protein product is CATSRGAGQTNEKLFF. The full variable domain, in which reference TRBV15 and TRBJ1-4 provide the parts outside the CDR3, is DAMVIQNPRYQVTQFGKPVTLSCSQTLNHNVMYWYQQKSSQAPKLLFHYYDKDFNNEADTPDNFQSRRPNTSFCFLDIRSPGLGDTAMYLCATSRGAGQTNEKLFFGSGTQLSVL.

The chain employs TRBV7-7 and TRBJ2-3; possibly TRBD1 for D (5 bases). CDR3 length equals 14 residues. V was trimmed by 5 bases and J by 4 bases, leaving 13 bases between them. CDR1 and CDR2 from the germline V gene are SSHAT and FNYEAQ (reference sequence). CDR3 in DNA: TGTGCCAGCAGCCTAGGGATAGGGGCAGATACGCAGTATTTT. Translated: CASSLGIGADTQYF.

CDR3 sequence (DNA): TGTGCCAGCAGCTTGGGGCGAGCGGGGGGGCCGGAAGAGACCCAGTACTTC. This encodes CASSLGRAGGPEETQYF. The rearrangement joins TRBV5-4 to TRBJ2-5; 10 bases line up with TRBD2. Germline loops: CDR1 SGHNT, CDR2 YYREEE (reference sequence). This CDR3 is 17 amino acids long. Unmatched junction bases numbered 8, after V lost 0 bases and J lost 3 bases.

The J gene is TRBJ1-6, the V gene TRBV5-5; 7 nucleotides agree with TRBD1. Germline CDR1 SGHKS, CDR2 YYEKEE (reference sequence). This CDR3 is 15 amino acids long. After removal of 0 bases from V and 6 bases from J, the junction contained 3 bases not matched to a gene. The CDR3 DNA reads as TGTGCCAGCAGCTTGGAACAGGGGCGTAATTCACCCCTCCACTTT. Translated: CASSLEQGRNSPLHF.

V usage is TRBV4-1 and J usage is TRBJ2-1; 11 bases are shared with TRBD2. The ends lost 4 bases at V and 10 bases at J; junction bases unmatched: 9. The germline V gene encodes CDR1 MGHRA and CDR2 YSYEKL. There are 15 residues in the CDR3. The CDR3 sequence: CASSLGSGGAEEQFF. The CDR3 DNA is TGCGCCAGCAGCCTGGGTAGCGGGGGGGCCGAAGAGCAGTTCTTC.

V is TRBV7-9 and J is TRBJ1-3; 8 bases fit TRBD1. Germline V gene sequence: CDR1 SEHNR, CDR2 FQNEAQ (reference sequence). The CDR3 covers 16 residues. The ends lost 1 base at V and 0 bases at J; junction bases unmatched: 2. As DNA, the CDR3 is TGTGCCAGCAGCTTAGGGACAGGGTTCTCTGGAAACACCATATATTTT. Its protein is CASSLGTGFSGNTIYF. Full variable domain (rest looked up from reference TRBV7-9 and TRBJ1-3): DTGVSQNPRHKITKRGQNVTFRCDPISEHNRLYWYRQTLGQGPEFLTYFQNEAQLEKSRLLSDRFSAERPKGSFSTLEIQRTEQGDSAMYLCASSLGTGFSGNTIYFGEGSWLTVV.